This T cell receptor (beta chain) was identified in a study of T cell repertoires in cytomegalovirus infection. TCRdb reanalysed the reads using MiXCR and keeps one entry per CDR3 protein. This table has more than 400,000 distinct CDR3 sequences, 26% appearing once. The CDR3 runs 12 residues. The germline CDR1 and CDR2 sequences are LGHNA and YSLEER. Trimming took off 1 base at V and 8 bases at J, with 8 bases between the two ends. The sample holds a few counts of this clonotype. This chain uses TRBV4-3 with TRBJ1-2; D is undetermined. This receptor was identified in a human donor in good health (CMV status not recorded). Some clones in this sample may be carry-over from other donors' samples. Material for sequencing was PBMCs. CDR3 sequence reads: CASSQVERGYTF. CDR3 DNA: TGCGCCAGCAGCCAAGTGGAAAGAGGCTACACCTTC.